Presented here are 20 T cell receptor beta chains from one specimen sequenced in a study of identical twins (dated by TCRdb to 2016 to 2017). To prepare the library, 5' RACE was applied. The sample was run on an Illumina HiSeq 2000. The raw public data were reprocessed by TCRdb itself: fastp quality trimming at Q25, MiXCR clonotype calling, in-frame beta chains only. Merged by CDR3 protein, the rows form single entries marked with the most common genes and DNA. The sample contains around 690,000 distinct CDR3 sequences, 21% of them found a single time. The ten biggest clones cover about 4.3% of the sample. The same data also went into a second study, on T cells expressing NK-cell markers.

Source material: PBMCs. The receptors come from a woman aged 18-30 years in good health.

The V call is TRBV20-1, the J call TRBJ2-5; D is undetermined. The CDR3 runs 14 residues. Germline loops: CDR1 DFQATT, CDR2 SNEGSKA (reference sequence). V lost 4 bases, J lost 0 bases, and 12 bases lay in between. CDR3 sequence reads: CSATQTKNQETQYF. CDR3 nucleotide sequence: TGCAGTGCTACTCAAACTAAGAACCAAGAGACCCAGTACTTC.

This clonotype appeared many times. This may stem from a read error, because a much larger clone lies one nucleotide away. V and J are TRBV6-4 and TRBJ2-2; D unclear. The V gene's germline CDR1 is MRHNA and CDR2 SNTAGT. The ends were cut back, 4 bases at V and 0 bases at J, with 3 bases in the middle. CDR3 length: 13 residues. The CDR3 bases are TGTGCCAGCAGTGGGGCGAACACCGGGGAGCTGTTTTTT. Its protein is CASSGANTGELFF.

This sequence joins TRBV7-9 and TRBJ1-5; the D is unclear. CDR1 SEHNR and CDR2 FQNEAQ come from the germline V gene (reference sequence). The CDR3 totals 11 residues. Trimming shortened V by 7 bases and J by 2 bases, and 3 bases separated the two germline ends. This chain's CDR3 is CASTGNQPQHF. The CDR3, as DNA: TGTGCCAGCACCGGCAATCAGCCCCAGCATTTT.

In its sample, this clonotype was seen a few times. This chain connects TRBV20-1 to TRBJ2-5, with D perhaps TRBD1 (6 bases). Trimming removed 5 bases at V and 3 bases at J, with 10 bases between. Germline V gives CDR1 DFQATT, CDR2 SNEGSKA (reference sequence). This CDR3 region has 12 residues. CDR3: CSAYRTEETQYF. CDR3 in DNA: TGCAGTGCTTATCGGACAGAAGAGACCCAGTACTTC.

This chain joins TRBV29-1 and TRBJ2-7; TRBD1 might be the D (6 bases). Trimming stripped 4 bases from V and 2 bases from J, with 12 bases between. This CDR3 is built from 13 residues. The V gene's germline CDR1 is SQVTM and CDR2 ANQGSEA. CDR3 coding DNA: TGCAGCGTTGTCACAGGGAGTCCCTACGAGCAGTACTTC. As protein: CSVVTGSPYEQYF.

The chain combines TRBV18 with TRBJ2-5; no clear D. The CDR3 is made up of 14 amino acids. CDR1 is KGHSH and CDR2 is LQKENI in the germline V gene. The V gene lost 0 bases and the J gene lost 9 bases, with 14 bases spanning the gap. The CDR3, as DNA: TGTGCCAGCTCACCACCGTTAACAGAGTCTGCCCAGTACTTC. Encoded protein: CASSPPLTESAQYF.

V and J are TRBV5-1 and TRBJ2-3, with a possible D match to TRBD2 (5 bases). Germline assignment: CDR1 SGHRS and CDR2 YFSETQ. V lost 1 base and J lost 5, with 14 bases in between. The CDR3 length is 15 residues. The CDR3: CASSLQDYRIDTQYF. The CDR3 DNA sequence: TGCGCCAGCAGCTTGCAAGACTACCGGATAGATACGCAGTATTTT.

This sequence joins TRBV20-1 and TRBJ2-2; possibly TRBD2 for D (6 bases). Germline V gene lookup returns CDR1 DFQATT and CDR2 SNEGSKA (reference sequence). V was cut by 4 bases and J by 2 bases, with 14 bases left in between. The CDR3 is 15 residues long. The CDR3 sequence: CSANIRRGNTGELFF. The DNA for the CDR3 is TGCAGTGCTAATATAAGGCGGGGCAACACCGGGGAGCTGTTTTTT.

The J gene is TRBJ2-1, the V gene TRBV7-6, with D unclear. The V end lost 1 base, the J end lost 0 bases, and 10 bases lay between the germline ends. The CDR3 has 16 residues. Germline V CDR1 and CDR2: SGHVS, FNYEAQ. As DNA, the CDR3 is TGTGCCAGCAGCTTAGGCACCGGCCGCTCCTACAATGAGCAGTTCTTC. This translates into CASSLGTGRSYNEQFF.

CDR3 protein: CATCPHPGRGLSYEQYF. CDR3 nucleotide sequence: TGTGCCACCTGTCCTCATCCTGGCAGGGGGCTTTCCTACGAGCAGTACTTC. The rearrangement joins TRBV3-1 to TRBJ2-7, with TRBD1 matching 8 bases. The trim removed 10 bases at V and 1 base at J, leaving 18 bases unmatched. Germline CDR1 LGHDT, CDR2 YNNKEL (reference sequence). This CDR3 comprises 17 residues.

In its sample, this clonotype is medium-sized. V gene TRBV29-1 combines with J gene TRBJ2-1; D gene uncertain. The CDR3 loop spans 17 amino acids. Trimming removed 0 bases at V and 0 bases at J, with 15 bases between. Per germline, CDR1 SQVTM and CDR2 ANQGSEA. DNA for the CDR3: TGCAGCGTTGAAGATCTCGGTTCGGAGAGCTCCTACAATGAGCAGTTCTTC. Its protein is CSVEDLGSESSYNEQFF.

V and J are TRBV29-1 and TRBJ2-3; either TRBD1 or TRBD2 may fit D (5 bases each). V lost 5 bases to trimming and J lost 6 bases, with 15 bases between them. There are 13 residues in the CDR3. Germline V gene lookup returns CDR1 SQVTM and CDR2 ANQGSEA. The CDR3 nucleotides are TGCAGCGTTCCTCCGGGACCAGAGGATACGCAGTATTTT. Translating gives CSVPPGPEDTQYF.

The chain combines TRBV10-3 with TRBJ2-7; 10 bases match TRBD2. CDR3 length equals 12 residues. J lost 3 bases, V lost 10 bases, and 3 bases had no gene match. Germline CDR1 is ENHRY and CDR2 is SYGVKD. The CDR3 protein is CATWTSGYEQYF. For the CDR3, the DNA is TGTGCCACGTGGACTAGCGGCTACGAGCAGTACTTC.

V is TRBV7-3 and J is TRBJ1-1; the match to TRBD1 covers 7 bases. CDR1 and CDR2 (germline): SGHTA, FQGTGA. J gave up 7 bases and V 0 bases, and 5 bases lay outside the gene matches. This CDR3 is built from 14 residues. CDR3 loop: CASSLTNRDSEAFF. CDR3 DNA sequence: TGTGCCAGCAGCTTAACGAACAGGGACAGTGAAGCTTTCTTT.

J is TRBJ2-1 and V is TRBV5-1; D not certain. The germline V gene has CDR1 SGHRS and CDR2 YFSETQ. The CDR3 has 16 amino acids. Trimming stripped 0 bases from V and 1 base from J, with 11 bases between. The CDR3 is CASSLEEFSSYNEQFF. CDR3 DNA sequence: TGCGCCAGCAGCTTGGAGGAGTTCAGTTCCTACAATGAGCAGTTCTTC. Using reference TRBV5-1 and TRBJ2-1 for the parts outside the CDR3, the full variable domain is KAGVTQTPRYLIKTRGQQVTLSCSPISGHRSVSWYQQTPGQGLQFLFEYFSETQRNKGNFPGRFSGRQFSNSRSEMNVSTLELGDSALYLCASSLEEFSSYNEQFFGPGTRLTVL.

The V call is TRBV18, the J call TRBJ2-7; D is undetermined. V was shortened by 3 bases and J by 1 base, with 10 bases between the two germline ends. The CDR3 sequence is 14 residues long. Germline CDR1 reads KGHSH; CDR2 reads LQKENI. This chain's CDR3 is CASSPLKVSYEQYF. The CDR3 bases are TGTGCCAGCTCACCCCTCAAGGTTTCCTACGAGCAGTACTTC. The whole variable domain, filled in from reference TRBV18 and TRBJ2-7, reads NAGVMQNPRHLVRRRGQEARLRCSPMKGHSHVYWYRQLPEEGLKFMVYLQKENIIDESGMPKERFSAEFPKEGPSILRIQQVVRGDSAAYFCASSPLKVSYEQYFGPGTRLTVT.

The V and J genes are TRBV6-5 and TRBJ2-1; 8 bases match TRBD2. The germline V gene encodes CDR1 MNHEY and CDR2 SVGAGI. Unmatched junction bases numbered 1, after V lost 2 bases and J lost 7 bases. The CDR3 totals 13 residues. The CDR3 DNA sequence: TGTGCCAGCAGTTACACTAGCGGAAATGAGCAGTTCTTC. Protein: CASSYTSGNEQFF.

CDR3 coding DNA: TGCAGTGCTACGGGGGACGCGGATACGCAGTATTTT. Translation: CSATGDADTQYF. This chain joins TRBV20-1 and TRBJ2-3; perhaps TRBD2 as D (6 bases). Germline values: CDR1 DFQATT, CDR2 SNEGSKA (reference sequence). This CDR3 comprises 12 residues. Trimming left V 4 bases short and J 6 bases short, with 11 bases between.

This clonotype was counted many times. The CDR3 reads CSVASRLATGELFF. CDR3 in DNA: TGCAGCGTTGCCAGTCGCCTGGCCACCGGGGAGCTGTTTTTT. The chain employs TRBV29-1 and TRBJ2-2; no firm D call. The CDR3 length is 14 residues. The V gene lost 4 bases and the J gene lost 4 bases, with 13 bases spanning the gap. Germline lookup yields CDR1 SQVTM and CDR2 ANQGSEA.

The count of this clonotype is one. The chain employs TRBV5-6 and TRBJ2-1; D not resolved. CDR1 and CDR2 from the germline V gene are SGHDT and YYEEEE. V lost 1 base and J 0 bases, leaving 17 bases between the germline ends. The CDR3 runs to 18 residues. CDR3 sequence reads: CASSLSTEFYHSYNEQFF. CDR3 DNA: TGTGCCAGCAGCTTGTCAACCGAATTCTATCACTCCTACAATGAGCAGTTCTTC.